This TCR beta chain was recovered during a study of HIV-infected children after antiretroviral therapy interruption. Turning to the study itself: Children had CD4+ above 500, viral load below 50 copies/ml, either treatment arm. Median age was approximately 10 years (interruption) and 7 to 8 years (continuous). Study-level points and caveats: After treatment interruption started, naive CD4+ CDR3 overlap across time points dropped.

RNA-based 3' RACE libraries used unique molecular identifiers. One entry per CDR3 protein, called by TCRdb with MiXCR from the 3' RACE reads. The top ten hold around 1.1% of the sample, which has about 89,000 distinct CDR3 sequences, less than 7% seen once. The V end was cut by 8 bases, the J end by 6 bases, with 31 bases between. The germline V gene has CDR1 SNHLY and CDR2 FYNNEI. The CDR3 extends over 18 amino acids. This clonotype occurred many times. The antigen remains unidentified. The treatment was: PENTA 11 planned treatment interruption arm or continuous ART arm. At least 24 weeks of at least three-drug ART, in children 2 to 15 years.

This TCR derives from a pool of human donors with HIV. The sequences come from CD45RA+ CD4+ T cells from PBMCs, pooled from several time points, collected from a donor given antiretroviral therapy, either interrupted or continuous. Subset described: naive CD4+ CD45RA+ CD45RO- T cells. V gene TRBV2 combines with J gene TRBJ1-1; D is unclear. CDR3 sequence (DNA): TGTGCCAGCGACAAGAGTGACGGGCTTATGGAAGGAGATTCTGAAGCTTTCTTT. Amino acid sequence: CASDKSDGLMEGDSEAFF.